These 12 T cell receptor beta chains were all obtained from the same sample, sequenced in a study of identical twins. One entry per CDR3 protein results from TCRdb running MiXCR on the 5' RACE reads. This table holds 400,000 to 500,000 distinct CDR3 sequences, about 18% found once. Sequencing was carried out using naive T cells sorted from blood. All receptors come from a man in his forties or fifties in good health.

This clonotype was seen repeatedly, ten times or more. The chain joins TRBV12-3 or TRBV12-4 to TRBJ2-1; either TRBD1 or TRBD2 may fit D (6 bases each). Trimming removed 6 bases at V and 6 bases at J, with 12 bases between. This CDR3 has 13 amino acids. CDR3 region: CASSPGGLNEQFF. DNA of the CDR3: TGTGCCAGCAGCCCCGGGGGCCTCAATGAGCAGTTCTTC.

Ten or more counts support this clonotype. V usage is TRBV29-1 and J usage is TRBJ2-1, with D maybe TRBD2 (6 bases). V was cut by 7 bases and J by 5 bases, with 12 bases left in between. The CDR3 has 12 amino acids. Germline V gives CDR1 SQVTM, CDR2 ANQGSEA. CDR3 sequence reads: CSASSGDNEQFF. The CDR3 DNA is TGCAGCGCAAGTAGCGGAGACAATGAGCAGTTCTTC.

This clonotype showed up just a few times. A much larger clone differs from this one at a single base, so this may be a read error. The rearrangement links TRBV6-2 or TRBV6-3 to TRBJ1-1; the match to TRBD1 covers 7 bases. Germline V gene sequence: CDR1 MNHEY, CDR2 SVGEGT. Germline trimming cut 2 bases from V and 8 bases from J; bases unmatched to any gene: 2. The CDR3 extends over 12 amino acids. DNA for the CDR3: TGTGCCAGCAGTTACGTGACAGGGGAAGCTTTCTTT. This sequence encodes CASSYVTGEAFF.

This clonotype appeared a few times. The rearrangement joins TRBV5-1 to TRBJ1-6; D not certain. This CDR3 has 14 amino acids. Between the trimmed V and J ends, which lost 1 base and 7 bases, there was a span of 9 bases. The germline gives CDR1 SGHRS, CDR2 YFSETQ. CDR3 coding DNA: TGCGCCAGCAGCTTGCGGGCAGGAAATTCACCCCTCCACTTT. It is translated as CASSLRAGNSPLHF.

The chain has TRBV5-1 and TRBJ2-1, with D unresolved. The V end lost 5 bases, the J end lost 4 bases, and 10 bases lay between the germline ends. Looked up from germline, CDR1 is SGHRS and CDR2 is YFSETQ. This CDR3 is built from 13 residues. This CDR3 reads CASRSDIYNEQFF. Written as DNA, the CDR3 is TGCGCCAGCAGATCAGACATTTACAATGAGCAGTTCTTC. Variable domain in full (rest from reference TRBV5-1 and TRBJ2-1): KAGVTQTPRYLIKTRGQQVTLSCSPISGHRSVSWYQQTPGQGLQFLFEYFSETQRNKGNFPGRFSGRQFSNSRSEMNVSTLELGDSALYLCASRSDIYNEQFFGPGTRLTVL.

The chain uses TRBV19 and TRBJ2-7, with TRBD1 identical over 9 bases. Germline V gene data show CDR1 as LNHDA and CDR2 as SQIVND (reference sequence). After removal of 3 bases from V and 2 bases from J, the junction contained 5 bases not matched to a gene. The CDR3 contains 15 residues. CDR3: CASSIGTGMAYEQYF. In DNA form, the CDR3 reads TGTGCCAGTAGTATCGGGACAGGGATGGCCTACGAGCAGTACTTC. Complete variable domain (other parts from reference TRBV19 and TRBJ2-7): DGGITQSPKYLFRKEGQNVTLSCEQNLNHDAMYWYRQDPGQGLRLIYYSQIVNDFQKGDIAEGYSVSREKKESFPLTVTSAQKNPTAFYLCASSIGTGMAYEQYFGPGTRLTVT.

The V and J genes are TRBV4-2 and TRBJ2-5, with TRBD2 matching over 7 bases. The CDR3 is 16 amino acids. Germline V gene data show CDR1 as LGHNA and CDR2 as YNFKEQ. V was pared by 7 bases and J by 5 bases, with 16 bases of the junction left unmatched. The chain's CDR3 is CASNPHGGGSRETQYF. The CDR3 DNA is TGTGCCAGCAATCCCCACGGAGGCGGGAGTCGTGAGACCCAGTACTTC.

This clonotype was seen at least ten times. The genes are TRBV5-1 and TRBJ1-2; TRBD1 is a possible D gene (6 bases). CDR1 SGHRS and CDR2 YFSETQ come from the germline V gene. CDR3 length: 13 residues. V was cut by 0 bases and J by 8 bases, with 11 bases left in between. The CDR3 coding sequence is TGCGCCAGCAGCTTGGCGCCAGGGGACGGCTACACCTTC. Amino acids: CASSLAPGDGYTF.

This clonotype was seen a few times. The rearrangement joins TRBV20-1 to TRBJ2-7; TRBD1 might be the D (5 bases). The length of the CDR3 is 15 residues. V was pared by 0 bases and J by 7 bases, with 19 bases between. Germline V gives CDR1 DFQATT, CDR2 SNEGSKA (reference sequence). The CDR3 sequence is CSARDPDQGTREQYF. In DNA, the CDR3 is TGCAGTGCTAGAGATCCAGATCAGGGTACGAGGGAGCAGTACTTC.

This clonotype was detected many times. CDR3 nucleotide sequence: TGTGCCACCAGTGATCAGATGGATTATGGCTACACCTTC. Translated: CATSDQMDYGYTF. This chain connects TRBV24-1 to TRBJ1-2, with D uncertain. The V gene lost 3 bases and the J gene lost 5 bases, with 9 bases spanning the gap. CDR1 and CDR2 from the germline V gene are KGHDR and SFDVKD. The CDR3 is 13 amino acids.

This clonotype has a handful of counts. The chain uses TRBV30 and TRBJ1-1; TRBD1 aligns across 7 bases. This CDR3 is 13 amino acids long. The V segment lost 2 bases and the J segment 5 bases; nucleotides outside the gene matches: 5. Per the germline V gene, CDR1 is GTSNPN and CDR2 is SVGIG (reference sequence). DNA for the CDR3: TGTGCCTGGAGTTCAGGGGGGGGAACTGAAGCTTTCTTT. Translating gives CAWSSGGGTEAFF.

This sequence joins TRBV6-5 and TRBJ2-1; D ambiguous. The V gene's germline CDR1 is MNHEY and CDR2 SVGAGI. The CDR3 runs 11 residues. Trimming took off 2 bases at V and 6 bases at J, with 2 bases between the two ends. CDR3 sequence: CASSYLNEQFF. For the CDR3, the DNA is TGTGCCAGCAGTTACCTCAATGAGCAGTTCTTC.